These T cell receptor beta chains were read from a single sample in a study of immunodeficiency. Assay used: immunoSEQ multiplex PCR; TCRdb lists only in-frame clones, some missing. The profile shows 2,000 to 3,000 clones, 88% of them singletons. The sequencing input was CD4+ T cells from blood. These receptors all come from a girl aged 5-17 years with POLD1 deficiency. Each CDR3 is given with its conserved first and last residue. Fields, in order: clone size, J gene, V gene, D gene, CDR3 DNA, CDR3 protein. A D gene is named only where the DNA matches it firmly. Clone size appears in some rows only: once, few, many, or a class for an expanded clone.

NA	TRBJ2-7	TRBV5-6	NA	TGTGCCAGCAGCTTTAGGGGAACCTACGAGCAGTACTTC	CASSFRGTYEQYF
NA	TRBJ1-2	TRBV4-1	NA	TGCGCCAGCAGCCAAGCGGTTGACAGGTCTAACTATGGCTACACCTTC	CASSQAVDRSNYGYTF
NA	TRBJ2-5	TRBV11-2	NA	TGTGCCAGCAGCTTAAAGGCGGGCAGGGCGGAGACCCAGTACTTC	CASSLKAGRAETQYF
NA	TRBJ2-7	TRBV27	TRBD1	TGTGCCAGCACCGATAGGCCGGGACAGGGAGGTTTCCACGAGCAGTACTTC	CASTDRPGQGGFHEQYF
few	TRBJ2-3	TRBV7-2	TRBD2	TGTGCCAGCAACCCTAGCGGAGCCACAGATACGCAGTATTTT	CASNPSGATDTQYF
once	TRBJ2-2	TRBV7-6	NA	TGTGCCAGCAGCTTAGAAGGGGCGAACACCGGGGAGCTGTTTTTT	CASSLEGANTGELFF
once	TRBJ2-1	TRBV9	NA	TGTGCCAGCAGCGTAGGAGGGAGCAATGAGCAGTTCTTC	CASSVGGSNEQFF
once	TRBJ2-5	TRBV3-1/TRBV3-2	TRBD2	TGTGCCAGCACGCTGCTAGCGGGAGTATTTGAGACCCAGTACTTC	CASTLLAGVFETQYF
NA	TRBJ1-4	TRBV6-7	NA	TGTGCCAGCAGTTACTCCGGAAAGGGACAACCAACTAATGAAAAACTGTTTTTT	CASSYSGKGQPTNEKLFF
NA	TRBJ2-5	TRBV6-5	NA	TGTGCCAGCAGTTCCCGACAGGCCCAAGAGACCCAGTACTTC	CASSSRQAQETQYF
once	TRBJ1-6	TRBV27	NA	TGTGCCAGCAGTCTGGGGTACTTCCTTTCACCCCTCCACTTT	CASSLGYFLSPLHF
NA	TRBJ1-1	TRBV2	NA	TGTGCCAGCATCGAGGAGAACACTGAAGCTTTCTTT	CASIEENTEAFF
NA	TRBJ1-4	TRBV7-2	TRBD1	TGTGCCAGCAGCCCCTCCACGGGACAGCCGGGAAAACTGTTTTTT	CASSPSTGQPGKLFF
NA	TRBJ2-7	TRBV4-2	TRBD1	TGTGCCAGCAGCCAAACCCGCGGGACAGGGGACTACGAGCAGTACTTC	CASSQTRGTGDYEQYF
few	TRBJ1-6	TRBV2	NA	TGTGCCAGCCATAGGACATTGTATAATTCACCCCTCCACTTT	CASHRTLYNSPLHF
NA	TRBJ1-2	TRBV7-6	NA	TGTGCCAGCAGCTTATCCGGGGCCTTGACTAACTATGGCTACACCTTC	CASSLSGALTNYGYTF
NA	TRBJ1-1	TRBV10-2	TRBD1	TGCGCCAGCAGTGAGTCGAAGTACAGGGGCAAGGAAGGTGAAGCTTTCTTT	CASSESKYRGKEGEAFF
NA	TRBJ2-1	TRBV7-2	NA	TGTGCCAGCAGCCAGCGGATGGGGCTTAATGAGCAGTTCTTC	CASSQRMGLNEQFF
NA	TRBJ1-1	TRBV6-5	TRBD1	TGTGCCAGCAGTCTACAGGGGAAGAACACTGAAGCTTTCTTT	CASSLQGKNTEAFF
NA	TRBJ2-1	TRBV5-1	TRBD2	TGCGCCAGCAGCCCCTGGACTAGCGGGAGGATCTCCTACAATGAGCAGTTCTTC	CASSPWTSGRISYNEQFF
NA	TRBJ2-1	TRBV6-5	NA	TGTGCCAGCAGTCCCCAATTGGTACAGTTCTTC	CASSPQLVQFF
NA	TRBJ2-2	TRBV2	NA	TGTGCTTCGAGGTGGGACAAAGCGAACACCGGGGAGCTGTTTTTT	CASRWDKANTGELFF
few	TRBJ1-6	TRBV6-5	NA	TGTGCCAGCAGTTGGACACAGTTAAATTCACCCCTCCACTTT	CASSWTQLNSPLHF
NA	TRBJ2-2	TRBV5-1	TRBD2	TGCGCCAGCAGCTTGAAAAGCGGGAGAACCGGGGAGCTGTTTTTT	CASSLKSGRTGELFF
NA	TRBJ2-7	TRBV4-1	NA	TGCGCCAGCAGCCAAGATTTTCTGAGACAGGTCTCCTACGAGCAGTACTTC	CASSQDFLRQVSYEQYF
NA	TRBJ2-3	TRBV3-1/TRBV3-2	TRBD2	TGTGCCAGCAGCCAAGCGGGAGGGAGCACAGATACGCAGTATTTT	CASSQAGGSTDTQYF
NA	TRBJ2-4	TRBV28	TRBD2	TGTGCCAGCAGCTCACTAGCGGGACTAGCCAAAAACATTCAGTACTTC	CASSSLAGLAKNIQYF
NA	TRBJ1-2	TRBV5-5	NA	TGTGCCAGCAGCTTACCAGGTGTTTATGGCTACACCTTC	CASSLPGVYGYTF
NA	TRBJ1-2	TRBV6-2/TRBV6-3	NA	TGTGCCAGCAGTGACAGCCGGTTCACCTTC	CASSDSRFTF
once	TRBJ1-2	TRBV30	NA	TGTGCCTGGAGGGTGGAGCGGAACTATGGCTACACCTTC	CAWRVERNYGYTF
NA	TRBJ2-7	TRBV19	TRBD1	TGTGCCAGTAGAGACAGGGCGAGCTCCTACGAGCAGTACTTC	CASRDRASSYEQYF
NA	TRBJ1-1	TRBV5-1	TRBD1	TGCGCCAGCAGCTTGGAGGACAGGGCATTGACTTTCTTT	CASSLEDRALTFF
NA	TRBJ2-1	TRBV5-8	NA	TGTGCCAGCAGCTTGGGCCTGCAATGGAATGAGCAGTTCTTC	CASSLGLQWNEQFF
NA	TRBJ2-1	TRBV11-2	NA	TGTGCCAGCAGGCCGATTCGGACGGTGGGGCCTCGCAGCTACAATGAGCAGTTCTTC	CASRPIRTVGPRSYNEQFF
NA	TRBJ2-1	TRBV2	NA	TGTGCCAGCAGGGTGAGCTCCTACAATGAGCAGTTCTTC	CASRVSSYNEQFF
few	TRBJ1-6	TRBV5-1	NA	TGCGCCAGCAGCTTGGACTCCTATAATTCACCCCTCCACTTT	CASSLDSYNSPLHF
NA	TRBJ2-7	TRBV28	NA	TGTGCCACCCTCCAACGCTACGAGCAGTACTTC	CATLQRYEQYF
NA	TRBJ2-5	TRBV12-3/TRBV12-4	TRBD2	TGTGCCAGCAGTTTGGCTAGCGGAGAGACCCAGTACTTC	CASSLASGETQYF
NA	TRBJ2-1	TRBV7-2	NA	TGTGCCAGCAGCTTAGCGGGAGTACGCTCCTACAATGAGCAGTTCTTC	CASSLAGVRSYNEQFF
NA	TRBJ1-4	TRBV9	TRBD1	TGTGCCAGCAGCGCTAGGACAGGGCGGAGTGAAAAACTGTTTTTT	CASSARTGRSEKLFF
NA	TRBJ2-5	TRBV4-2	NA	TGTGCCAGCAGCCCAAGGGAGACCCAGTACTTC	CASSPRETQYF
NA	TRBJ1-2	TRBV28	NA	TGTGCCAGCAGTCTCCGCTGGTTGGGCTACACCTTC	CASSLRWLGYTF
NA	TRBJ2-7	TRBV2	NA	TGTGCCAGCAGCGGTGACAGGATGAGCTACGAGCAGTACTTC	CASSGDRMSYEQYF
NA	TRBJ2-1	TRBV19	NA	TGTGCCAGTAGTAGGGGAGCGATTTCTGAGCAGTTCTTC	CASSRGAISEQFF
NA	TRBJ1-2	TRBV4-1	NA	TGCGCCAGCAGCCAAGAACACGGGTTCTATGGCTACACCTTC	CASSQEHGFYGYTF
NA	TRBJ2-5	TRBV25-1	TRBD2	TGTGCCAGCAGTGGGGCCAGCGGGAATGGTCCCAACGGAGAGACCCAGTACTTC	CASSGASGNGPNGETQYF
NA	TRBJ2-5	TRBV9	TRBD2	TGTGCCAGCAGCGTTAGCGGGAAAATTGAGACCCAGTACTTC	CASSVSGKIETQYF
NA	TRBJ1-4	TRBV12-3/TRBV12-4	NA	TGTGCCAGCAGTTGGCGGGGGGAACTGTTTTTT	CASSWRGELFF
NA	TRBJ2-7	TRBV6-2/TRBV6-3	NA	TGTGTCAGCAGTTACTCGCACTCTCCTTCTTACGAGCAGTACTTC	CVSSYSHSPSYEQYF
NA	TRBJ1-1	TRBV6-5	TRBD1	TGTGCCAGCAAACTACAGGGGGCGGCTGAAGCTTTCTTT	CASKLQGAAEAFF
NA	TRBJ2-3	TRBV19	TRBD1	TGTGCCAGTAGCAGAGGACAGGGGGCTAATACGCAGTATTTT	CASSRGQGANTQYF
NA	TRBJ1-1	TRBV5-6	NA	TGTGCCAGCAGCTTAACAGGGTCCCCCAACAGTGGGACTTTCTTT	CASSLTGSPNSGTFF
NA	TRBJ2-7	TRBV5-1	TRBD1	TGCGCCAGCAGCTTAGGGACACAGGGGGACGAGCAGTACTTC	CASSLGTQGDEQYF
NA	TRBJ2-5	TRBV5-1	NA	TGCGCCAGCAGTAGAGGGCAAGAGACCCAGTACTTC	CASSRGQETQYF
NA	TRBJ1-2	TRBV10-2	TRBD1	TGCGCCAGCAGTGAAAATTTTGGACAGGGGGCGCACTATGGCTACACCTTC	CASSENFGQGAHYGYTF
NA	TRBJ2-7	TRBV11-1	TRBD1	TGTGCCAGCAGCTCCGACAGGGCGCATCGCTACGAGCAGTACTTC	CASSSDRAHRYEQYF
NA	TRBJ1-1	TRBV27	NA	TGTGCCAGCAGTTTAGCGATCGGGACTGAAGCTTTCTTT	CASSLAIGTEAFF
once	TRBJ2-1	TRBV10-1	NA	TGCGCCAGCAGTGAAGATGCCAGGAGGTACAATGAGCAGTTCTTC	CASSEDARRYNEQFF
NA	TRBJ2-5	TRBV10-3	NA	TGTGCCATCAGTGGATCACCTCAAGAGACCCAGCACTTC	CAISGSPQETQHF